This T cell receptor beta chain was retrieved from a study of molecular identifiers for immune sequencing clone quantification. About the study: Split five ways in replicates, RNA from around 20,000 or 99,000 naive CD8 cells had four portions sequenced. Overall study findings and caveats: Effector cells had over 99% of their molecules in clones above 20 RNA copies, while naive cells had under 1%.

A note on this clonotype: Its antigen is not identified.

Germline CDR1 is LGHNA and CDR2 is YNFKEQ. The V end was cut by 1 base, the J end by 6 bases, with 4 bases between. The CDR3 totals 11 residues. Between about 19,000 and 1,100,000 sorted cells, with 10%, 30% or 50% RNA, yielded naive CD8 libraries. TCRdb re-analysed the PCR reads in MiXCR, keeping a single row per CDR3 protein. Of some 65,000 distinct CDR3 sequences in the sample, 18% were seen once. The receptor was derived from a human donor in good health. Some libraries in this study had Jurkat cell RNA spiked in. The chain uses TRBV4-2 and TRBJ2-7; D not resolved. Sample: naive CD8+ T cells from blood, with Jurkat cell RNA spiked in. Subset: FACS-sorted CD8+CD4-CCR7+CD45RA+ naive T cells. The CDR3 is CASSQAFEQYF. The CDR3 DNA sequence: TGTGCCAGCAGCCAAGCTTTCGAGCAGTACTTC.